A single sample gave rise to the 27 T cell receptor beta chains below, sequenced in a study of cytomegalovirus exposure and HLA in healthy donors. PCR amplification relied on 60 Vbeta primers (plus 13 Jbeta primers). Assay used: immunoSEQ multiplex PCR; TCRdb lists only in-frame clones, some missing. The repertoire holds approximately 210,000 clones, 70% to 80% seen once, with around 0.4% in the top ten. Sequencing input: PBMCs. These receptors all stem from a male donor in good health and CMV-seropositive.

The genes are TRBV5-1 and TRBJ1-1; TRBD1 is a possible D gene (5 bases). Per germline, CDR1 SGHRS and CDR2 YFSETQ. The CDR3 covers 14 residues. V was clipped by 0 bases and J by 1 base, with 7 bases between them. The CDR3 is CASSLGQKNTEAFF. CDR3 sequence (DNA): TGCGCCAGCAGCTTGGGACAGAAGAACACTGAAGCTTTCTTT.

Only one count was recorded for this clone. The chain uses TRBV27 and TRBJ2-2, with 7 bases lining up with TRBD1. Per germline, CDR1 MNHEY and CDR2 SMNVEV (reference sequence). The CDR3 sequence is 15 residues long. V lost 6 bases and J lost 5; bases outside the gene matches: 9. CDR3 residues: CASRDRNKITGELFF. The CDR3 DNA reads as TGTGCCAGCAGGGACAGGAATAAGATAACCGGGGAGCTGTTTTTT.

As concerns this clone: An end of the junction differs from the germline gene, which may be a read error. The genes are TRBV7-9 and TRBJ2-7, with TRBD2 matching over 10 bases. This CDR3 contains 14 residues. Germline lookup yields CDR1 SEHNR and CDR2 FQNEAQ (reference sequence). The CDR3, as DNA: TGTTCCAGCAGTTCTAGCGGGGGTCCCTACGAGCAGTACTTC. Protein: CSSSSSGGPYEQYF. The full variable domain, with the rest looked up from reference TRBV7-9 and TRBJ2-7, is DTGVSQNPRHKITKRGQNVTFRCDPISEHNRLYWYRQTLGQGPEFLTYFQNEAQLEKSRLLSDRFSAERPKGSFSTLEIQRTEQGDSAMYLCSSSSSGGPYEQYFGPGTRLTVT.

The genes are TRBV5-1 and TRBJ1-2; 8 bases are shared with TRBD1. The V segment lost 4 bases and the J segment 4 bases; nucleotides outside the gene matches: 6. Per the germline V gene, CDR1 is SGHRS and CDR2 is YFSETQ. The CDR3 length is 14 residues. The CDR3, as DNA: TGCGCCAGCAGCCCGACAGGGGACAGCTATGGCTACACCTTC. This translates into CASSPTGDSYGYTF.

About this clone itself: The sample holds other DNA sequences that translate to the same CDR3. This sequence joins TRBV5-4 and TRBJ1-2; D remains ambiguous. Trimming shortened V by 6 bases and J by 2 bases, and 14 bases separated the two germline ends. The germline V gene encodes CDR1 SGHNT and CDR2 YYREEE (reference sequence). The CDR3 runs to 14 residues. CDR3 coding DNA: TGTGCCAGCACGTGGGAGGGTGAGAACTATGGCTACACCTTC. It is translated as CASTWEGENYGYTF. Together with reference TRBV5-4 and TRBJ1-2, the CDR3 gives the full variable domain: ETGVTQSPTHLIKTRGQQVTLRCSSQSGHNTVSWYQQALGQGPQFIFQYYREEENGRGNFPPRFSGLQFPNYSSELNVNALELDDSALYLCASTWEGENYGYTFGSGTRLTVV.

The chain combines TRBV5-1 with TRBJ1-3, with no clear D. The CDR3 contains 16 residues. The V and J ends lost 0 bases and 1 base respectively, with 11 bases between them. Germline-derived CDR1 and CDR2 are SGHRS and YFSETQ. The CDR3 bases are TGCGCCAGCAGCTTGGGGGTGCGAGGGTCTGGAAACACCATATATTTT. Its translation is CASSLGVRGSGNTIYF.

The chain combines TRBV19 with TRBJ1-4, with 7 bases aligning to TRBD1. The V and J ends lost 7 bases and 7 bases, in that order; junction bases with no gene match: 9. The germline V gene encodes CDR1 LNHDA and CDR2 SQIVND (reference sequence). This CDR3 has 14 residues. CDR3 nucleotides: TGTGCCAGTACTACAGGGGCATTAGGTGAAAAACTGTTTTTT. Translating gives CASTTGALGEKLFF.

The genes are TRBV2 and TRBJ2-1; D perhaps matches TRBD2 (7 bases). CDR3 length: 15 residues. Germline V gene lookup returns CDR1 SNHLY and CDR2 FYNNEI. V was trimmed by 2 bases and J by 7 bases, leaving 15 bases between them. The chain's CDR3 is CASSETRGGGNEQFF. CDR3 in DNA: TGTGCCAGCAGTGAAACTAGGGGAGGGGGTAATGAGCAGTTCTTC.

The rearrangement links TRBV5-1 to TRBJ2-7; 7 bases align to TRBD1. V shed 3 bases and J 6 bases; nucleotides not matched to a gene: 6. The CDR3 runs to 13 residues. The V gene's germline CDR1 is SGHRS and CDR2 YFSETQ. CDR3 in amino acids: CASSSMDRTEQYF. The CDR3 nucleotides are TGCGCCAGCAGCTCGATGGACAGGACCGAGCAGTACTTC.

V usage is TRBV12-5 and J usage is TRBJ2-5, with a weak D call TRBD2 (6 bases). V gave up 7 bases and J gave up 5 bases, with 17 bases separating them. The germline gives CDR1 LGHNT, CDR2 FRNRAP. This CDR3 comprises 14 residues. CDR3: CASAVGRGGETQYF. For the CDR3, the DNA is TGTGCTAGTGCCGTGGGGCGGGGAGGTGAGACCCAGTACTTC.

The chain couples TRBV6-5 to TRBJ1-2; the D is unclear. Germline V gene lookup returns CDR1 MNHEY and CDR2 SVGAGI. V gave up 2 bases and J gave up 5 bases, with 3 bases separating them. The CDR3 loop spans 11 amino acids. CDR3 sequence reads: CASSYEYGYTF. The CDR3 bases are TGTGCCAGCAGTTACGAGTATGGCTACACCTTC.

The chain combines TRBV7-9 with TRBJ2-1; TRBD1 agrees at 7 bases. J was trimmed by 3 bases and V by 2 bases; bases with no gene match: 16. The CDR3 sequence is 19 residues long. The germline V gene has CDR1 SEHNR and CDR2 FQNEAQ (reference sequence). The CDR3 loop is CASSLKKGADPTLYNEQFF. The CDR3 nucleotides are TGTGCCAGCAGCTTAAAGAAGGGGGCGGACCCTACCCTCTACAATGAGCAGTTCTTC.

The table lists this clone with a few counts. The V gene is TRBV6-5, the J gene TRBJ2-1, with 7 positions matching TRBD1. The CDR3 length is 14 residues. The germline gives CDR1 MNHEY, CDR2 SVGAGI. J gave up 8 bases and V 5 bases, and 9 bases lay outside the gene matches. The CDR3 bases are TGTGCCAGCAGTGCTACCGACAGGGTTCATGAGCAGTTCTTC. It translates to CASSATDRVHEQFF.

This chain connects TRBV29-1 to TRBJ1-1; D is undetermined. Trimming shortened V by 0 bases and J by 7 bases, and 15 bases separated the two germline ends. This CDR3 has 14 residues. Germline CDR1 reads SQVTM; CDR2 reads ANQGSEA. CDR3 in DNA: TGCAGCGTTGAAGATAGGCGGTCAGGAGGTGAAGCTTTCTTT. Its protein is CSVEDRRSGGEAFF.

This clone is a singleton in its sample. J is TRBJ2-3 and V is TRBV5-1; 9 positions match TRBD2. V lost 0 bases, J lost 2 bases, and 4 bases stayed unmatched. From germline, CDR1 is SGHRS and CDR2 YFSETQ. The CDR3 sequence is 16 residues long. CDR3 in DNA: TGCGCCAGCAGCTTGGCCCCTAGCGGGACCACAGATACGCAGTATTTT. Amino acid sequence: CASSLAPSGTTDTQYF.

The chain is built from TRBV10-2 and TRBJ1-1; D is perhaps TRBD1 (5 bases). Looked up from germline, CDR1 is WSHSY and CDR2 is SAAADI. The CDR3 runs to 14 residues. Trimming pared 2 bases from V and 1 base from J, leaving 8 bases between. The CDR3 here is CASSEAGPNTEAFF. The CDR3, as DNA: TGCGCCAGCAGTGAGGCAGGGCCGAACACTGAAGCTTTCTTT.

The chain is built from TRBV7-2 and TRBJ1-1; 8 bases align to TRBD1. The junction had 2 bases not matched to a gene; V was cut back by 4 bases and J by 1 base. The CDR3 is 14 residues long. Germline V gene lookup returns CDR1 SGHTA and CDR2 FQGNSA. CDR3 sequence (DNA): TGTGCCAGCAGCTGGACAGGGCCGAACACTGAAGCTTTCTTT. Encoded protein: CASSWTGPNTEAFF.

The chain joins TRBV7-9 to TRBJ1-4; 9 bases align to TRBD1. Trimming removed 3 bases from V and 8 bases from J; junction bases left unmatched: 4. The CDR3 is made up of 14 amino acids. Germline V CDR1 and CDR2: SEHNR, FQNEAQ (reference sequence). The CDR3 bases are TGTGCCAGCAGCTTCGGACAGGGGAGGGAAAAACTGTTTTTT. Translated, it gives CASSFGQGREKLFF.

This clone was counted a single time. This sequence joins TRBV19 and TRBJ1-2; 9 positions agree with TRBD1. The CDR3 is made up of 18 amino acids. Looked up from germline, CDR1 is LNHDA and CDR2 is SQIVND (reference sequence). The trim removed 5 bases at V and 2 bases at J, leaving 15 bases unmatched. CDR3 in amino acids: CASSPPRYRGQENYGYTF. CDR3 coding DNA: TGTGCCAGTAGTCCCCCCCGGTACAGGGGGCAGGAGAACTATGGCTACACCTTC. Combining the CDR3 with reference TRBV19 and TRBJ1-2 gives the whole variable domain DGGITQSPKYLFRKEGQNVTLSCEQNLNHDAMYWYRQDPGQGLRLIYYSQIVNDFQKGDIAEGYSVSREKKESFPLTVTSAQKNPTAFYLCASSPPRYRGQENYGYTFGSGTRLTVV.

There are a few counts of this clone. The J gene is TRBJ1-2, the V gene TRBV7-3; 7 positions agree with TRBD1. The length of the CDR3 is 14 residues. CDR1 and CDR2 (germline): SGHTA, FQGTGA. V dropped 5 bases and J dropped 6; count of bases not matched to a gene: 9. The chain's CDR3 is CASSLGRDRDGYTF. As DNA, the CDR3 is TGTGCCAGCAGCCTCGGGCGGGACAGAGATGGCTACACCTTC. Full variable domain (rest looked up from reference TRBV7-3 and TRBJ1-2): GAGVSQTPSNKVTEKGKYVELRCDPISGHTALYWYRQSLGQGPEFLIYFQGTGAADDSGLPNDRFFAVRPEGSVSTLKIQRTERGDSAVYLCASSLGRDRDGYTFGSGTRLTVV.

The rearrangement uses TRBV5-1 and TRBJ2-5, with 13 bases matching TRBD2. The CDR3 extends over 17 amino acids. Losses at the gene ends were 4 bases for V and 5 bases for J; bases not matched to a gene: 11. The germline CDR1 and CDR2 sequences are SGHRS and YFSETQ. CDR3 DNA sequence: TGCGCCAGCAGCCCCGCCCGGGGACTAGCGGGGTACGAGACCCAGTACTTC. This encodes CASSPARGLAGYETQYF.

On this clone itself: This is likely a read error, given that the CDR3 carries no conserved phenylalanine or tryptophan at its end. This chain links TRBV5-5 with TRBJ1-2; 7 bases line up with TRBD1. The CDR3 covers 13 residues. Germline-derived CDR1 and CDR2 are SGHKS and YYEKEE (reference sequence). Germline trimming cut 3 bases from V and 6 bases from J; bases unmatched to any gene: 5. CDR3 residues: CASSSGQANGYTL. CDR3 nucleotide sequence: TGTGCCAGCAGCTCCGGACAGGCTAATGGCTACACCCTC.

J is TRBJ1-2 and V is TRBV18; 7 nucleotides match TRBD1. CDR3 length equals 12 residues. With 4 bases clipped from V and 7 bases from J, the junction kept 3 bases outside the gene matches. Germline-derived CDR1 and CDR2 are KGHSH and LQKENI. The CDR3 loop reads CASSHDRAGYTF. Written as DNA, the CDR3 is TGTGCCAGCTCACACGACAGGGCTGGCTACACCTTC.

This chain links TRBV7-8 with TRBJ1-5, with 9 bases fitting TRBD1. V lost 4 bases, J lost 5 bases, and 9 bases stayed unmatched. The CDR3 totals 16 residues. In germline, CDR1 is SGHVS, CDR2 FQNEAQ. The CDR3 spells CASSSFPGQGHQPQHF. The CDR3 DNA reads TGTGCCAGCAGCTCATTCCCGGGACAGGGCCATCAGCCCCAGCATTTT.

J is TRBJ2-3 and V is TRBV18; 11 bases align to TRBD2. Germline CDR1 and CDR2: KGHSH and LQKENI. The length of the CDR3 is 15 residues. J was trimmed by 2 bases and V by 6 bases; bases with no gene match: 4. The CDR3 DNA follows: TGTGCCAGCTCCTTGGGACTAGCGGACACAGATACGCAGTATTTT. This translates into CASSLGLADTDTQYF.

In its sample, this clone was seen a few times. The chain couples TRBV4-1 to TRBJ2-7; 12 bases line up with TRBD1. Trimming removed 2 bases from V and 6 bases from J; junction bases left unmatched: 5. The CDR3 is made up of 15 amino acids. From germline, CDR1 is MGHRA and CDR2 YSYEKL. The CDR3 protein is CASSQTGTGGFEQYF. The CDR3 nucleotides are TGCGCCAGCAGCCAAACCGGGACAGGGGGCTTCGAGCAGTACTTC.

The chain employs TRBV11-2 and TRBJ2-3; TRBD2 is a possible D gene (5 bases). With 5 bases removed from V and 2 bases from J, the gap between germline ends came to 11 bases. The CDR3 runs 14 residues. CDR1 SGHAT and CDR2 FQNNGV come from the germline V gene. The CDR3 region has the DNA TGTGCCAGCAGCCCTAGCACCGTCACAGATACGCAGTATTTT. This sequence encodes CASSPSTVTDTQYF.